This T cell receptor beta chain appears in the sequencing data of a study of T cell responses to AZD1222 COVID-19 vaccine. The study, taken as a whole, reports: Nearly half of spike-specific TCRs reportedly go after variant regions that carry no mutations.

Sequencing used immunoSEQ multiplex PCR; TCRdb keeps in-frame clones, though not all of them. This table holds some 87,000 clones, 90% to 95% found once. This CDR3 contains 13 residues. Germline V gene lookup returns CDR1 SGHTA and CDR2 FQGNSA. The germline V and J ends were trimmed by 5 bases and 7 bases, with 15 bases remaining between them. This clone has only one observation. Its antigen is not known. The genes are TRBV7-2 and TRBJ2-7; a possible D gene is TRBD2 (5 bases). The sample consisted of peripheral blood, taken on day 0 of MenACWY control vaccination. This TCR came from an adult in good health. The CDR3 region is CASSTSTSREQYF. As DNA, the CDR3 is TGTGCCAGCAGCACGAGTACTAGTCGTGAGCAGTACTTC.